The TCR beta chain described here comes from a study of blood T cell repertoires in COVID-19. Study in general: COVID-19 samples collected from the United States, Italy and Spain covered acute and convalescent phases. From T cells, B-cell-depleted T cells, or PBMCs came the material, which was cDNA or gDNA.

In the authors' workflow: Amplification from reference gene primers served as the basis for estimated nucleated cell counts. The protocol was immunoSEQ multiplex PCR, while the TCRdb copy is restricted to in-frame clones and leaves out a portion. V and J calls and clone size follow that table, whereas D and trimming were derived from the DNA. In the table there are approximately 220,000 clones, 80% to 90% of which are singletons. The sequence was collected from a man in his fifties or sixties with acute or convalescent COVID-19. The specimen was peripheral blood.

CDR3 residues: CASSPGTGYYSPLHF. CDR3 DNA sequence: TGTGCCAGCAGCCCAGGGACAGGGTATTATTCACCCCTCCACTTT. V and J are TRBV3-1 (or the pseudogene TRBV3-2) and TRBJ1-6; 9 bases line up with TRBD1. The germline V gene encodes CDR1 LGHDT and CDR2 YNNKEL (reference sequence). The CDR3 loop spans 15 amino acids. J gave up 8 bases and V 4 bases, and 6 bases lay outside the gene matches.